The 5 T cell receptor beta chains in this list originate from one sample, sequenced in a study of tissue T cells after allogeneic stem cell transplantation. Sequenced by immunoSEQ multiplex PCR; TCRdb stores in-frame clones only, minus some. This repertoire shows around 7,400 clones, 65% to 80% found once; its top ten account for 0.7% to 0.95%. The sequencing sample was made of blood. These receptors were collected from a female BALB/c mouse in good health. These mice share the MHC haplotype H2-d.

This clone was seen a single time. The genes and germline here are from mouse. The CDR3 extends 1 residue past the end of the read, so its final part is completed from the germline J gene. The V call is TRBV17, the J call TRBJ2-5; D gene ambiguous. Germline assignment: CDR1 MNHDT and CDR2 YYDKIL. The CDR3 contains 13 residues. V lost 3 bases to trimming and J lost 3 bases, with 7 bases between them. CDR3 in amino acids: CASSRAPQDTQYF. Partial CDR3 DNA: TGTGCTAGCAGTAGGGCACCTCAAGACACCCAGTAC.

For this clone: The gene symbols are mouse symbols. The CDR3 goes on 1 residue after the read ends, and that part is filled in from the germline J gene. This rearrangement joins TRBV1 to TRBJ1-3; unclear D gene. The CDR3 covers 13 residues. V lost 3 bases to trimming and J lost 0 bases, with 3 bases between them. Germline V gives CDR1 NSQYPW, CDR2 LRSPGD (reference sequence). The CDR3 reads CTCSARSGNTLYF. Partial CDR3 DNA: TGCACCTGCAGTGCTCGTTCTGGAAATACGCTCTAT.

A word on this clone: Any gene name here is a mouse gene name. The CDR3 goes on 1 residue after the read ends, and that part is filled in from the germline J gene. The V and J genes are TRBV12-2 and TRBJ2-7; 9 bases agree with TRBD2. CDR1 and CDR2 (germline): SGHLS, HYDKME. CDR3 length: 15 amino acids. J was trimmed by 7 bases and V by 2 bases; bases with no gene match: 11. CDR3 bases read: TGTGCCAGCTCTCCCCTTACTGGGGGGTGGGGGGAACAGTAC. This codes for CASSPLTGGWGEQY. The entire CDR3 protein reads CASSPLTGGWGEQYF.

About this clone: The gene names here belong to mouse. The read is 1 residue too short to cover the CDR3 end, so that end is filled in from the germline J gene. The genes are TRBV13-2 and TRBJ1-4; maybe TRBD1 (6 bases). Germline CDR1 NNHNN, CDR2 SYGAGS (reference sequence). V was clipped by 3 bases and J by 0 bases, with 9 bases between them. CDR3 length: 15 amino acids. CDR3 residues: CASGGGTISNERLFF. The DNA read from the CDR3 is TGTGCCAGCGGTGGAGGGACAATTTCCAACGAAAGATTATTT.

Details on this clone: These gene names are mouse names. The CDR3 end is not reached by the read, which stops 1 residue before it; the germline J gene fills it in. This chain connects TRBV13-2 to TRBJ2-3; D unresolved. There are 14 residues in the CDR3. The germline V gene has CDR1 NNHNN and CDR2 SYGAGS (reference sequence). Trimming took off 0 bases at V and 2 bases at J, with 7 bases between the two ends. The DNA read from the CDR3 is TGTGCCAGCGGTGATGAGGCAAATGCAGAAACGCTGTAT. It yields the protein CASGDEANAETLY. In full, the CDR3 reads CASGDEANAETLYF.